The 29 T cell receptor beta chains listed next were all sequenced from one sample in a study of blood T cell repertoires in COVID-19. Sequenced by immunoSEQ multiplex PCR; TCRdb stores in-frame clones only, minus some. In the table there are over 120,000 clones, about four fifths of which are singletons. What was sequenced was peripheral blood. The receptors derive from a man aged 65-85 years who had recovered from COVID-19.

This clone was seen a handful of times. J is TRBJ2-3 and V is TRBV7-6, with a weak D call TRBD1 (5 bases). The V gene lost 1 base and the J gene lost 5 bases, with 7 bases spanning the gap. The CDR3 has 13 amino acids. In germline, CDR1 is SGHVS, CDR2 FNYEAQ. CDR3 amino acids: CASSLVRGDTQYF. The DNA for the CDR3 is TGTGCCAGCAGCTTAGTTAGGGGAGATACGCAGTATTTT. The full variable domain, with the rest looked up from reference TRBV7-6 and TRBJ2-3, is GAGVSQSPRYKVTKRGQDVALRCDPISGHVSLYWYRQALGQGPEFLTYFNYEAQQDKSGLPNDRFSAERPEGSISTLTIQRTEQRDSAMYRCASSLVRGDTQYFGPGTRLTVL.

The rearrangement joins TRBV6-6 to TRBJ1-1; a weak D match, TRBD1 (5 bases). The CDR3 loop spans 14 amino acids. With 7 bases removed from V and 4 bases from J, the gap between germline ends came to 16 bases. CDR1 is MNHNY and CDR2 is SVGAGI in the germline V gene (reference sequence). The CDR3 here is CASTLTGGGTEAFF. The CDR3 DNA is TGTGCCAGCACCCTTACGGGGGGGGGCACTGAAGCTTTCTTT.

This clone was detected only a few times. V is TRBV28 and J is TRBJ1-1, with TRBD1 identical over 11 bases. J gave up 5 bases and V 2 bases, and 7 bases lay outside the gene matches. The length of the CDR3 is 16 residues. Germline CDR1 is MDHEN and CDR2 is SYDVKM. The DNA of the CDR3 is TGTGCCAGCAGTTTAGGGACAGGGGGTGTGAGAACTGAAGCTTTCTTT. This gives the protein CASSLGTGGVRTEAFF. Looking up the rest from reference TRBV28 and TRBJ1-1 gives the full variable domain: DVKVTQSSRYLVKRTGEKVFLECVQDMDHENMFWYRQDPGLGLRLIYFSYDVKMKEKGDIPEGYSVSREKKERFSLILESASTNQTSMYLCASSLGTGGVRTEAFFGQGTRLTVV.

The chain links TRBV30 to TRBJ1-1, with unresolved D. CDR3 length equals 11 residues. Trimming took 4 bases from V and 11 from J, leaving 14 bases between them. CDR1 is GTSNPN and CDR2 is SVGIG in the germline V gene (reference sequence). The CDR3 loop is CAWILASSAFF. The CDR3 DNA is TGTGCCTGGATACTAGCATCGTCGGCTTTCTTT.

The V call is TRBV19, the J call TRBJ2-6; D is undetermined. The CDR3 consists of 15 residues. V lost 8 bases to trimming and J lost 0 bases, with 11 bases between them. The V gene's germline CDR1 is LNHDA and CDR2 SQIVND (reference sequence). CDR3 sequence: CASRQKISGANVLTF. The DNA of the CDR3 is TGTGCCAGTCGACAAAAAATCTCTGGGGCCAACGTCCTGACTTTC.

V gene TRBV14 combines with J gene TRBJ2-1; possibly TRBD1 for D (5 bases). Trimming cost V 4 bases and J 1 base, with 11 bases left between them. Germline CDR1 SGHDN, CDR2 FVKESK. The CDR3 spans 15 residues. Written as DNA, the CDR3 is TGTGCCAGCAGCCCCAGGACAACTTCCTACAATGAGCAGTTCTTC. Translation: CASSPRTTSYNEQFF.

The V and J genes are TRBV27 and TRBJ2-7, with D perhaps matching TRBD2 (5 bases). CDR1 and CDR2 from the germline V gene are MNHEY and SMNVEV (reference sequence). The CDR3 has 14 amino acids. Between the trimmed V and J ends, which lost 5 bases and 3 bases, there was a span of 14 bases. The CDR3 region is CASSLTSTGYEQYF. As DNA, the CDR3 is TGTGCCAGCAGTCTCACTAGTACCGGCTACGAGCAGTACTTC.

The rearrangement links TRBV12-3 or TRBV12-4 to TRBJ2-7, with D unresolved. V was cut by 2 bases and J by 5 bases, with 10 bases left in between. This CDR3 has 13 residues. The CDR3 DNA is TGTGCCAGCAGTTTACAGGTCGATAACGAGCAGTACTTC. Protein product: CASSLQVDNEQYF.

DNA for the CDR3: TGCAGCGTTGAAAGGCGGCAGGGGGCTAACTATGGCTACACCTTC. Amino acid sequence: CSVERRQGANYGYTF. The J gene is TRBJ1-2, the V gene TRBV29-1; 7 bases are shared with TRBD1. The ends lost 2 bases at V and 0 bases at J; junction bases unmatched: 6. The CDR3 totals 15 residues. Germline lookup yields CDR1 SQVTM and CDR2 ANQGSEA. The full variable domain, completed using reference TRBV29-1 and TRBJ1-2, is SAVISQKPSRDICQRGTSLTIQCQVDSQVTMMFWYRQQPGQSLTLIATANQGSEATYESGFVIDKFPISRPNLTFSTLTVSNMSPEDSSIYLCSVERRQGANYGYTFGSGTRLTVV.

The V call is TRBV28, the J call TRBJ2-1; 7 bases are shared with TRBD2. CDR3 length equals 15 residues. The germline gives CDR1 MDHEN, CDR2 SYDVKM. Unmatched junction bases numbered 8, after V lost 5 bases and J lost 4 bases. The CDR3 loop is CASSGSTSTYNEQFF. As DNA, the CDR3 is TGTGCCAGCAGTGGATCGACTAGCACATACAATGAGCAGTTCTTC.

The CDR3 loop is CASSLEGRDGYTF. DNA of the CDR3: TGCGCCAGCAGCTTGGAAGGGAGGGATGGCTACACCTTC. The chain recombines TRBV5-1 with TRBJ1-2; the D is unclear. This CDR3 has 13 amino acids. Germline V CDR1 and CDR2: SGHRS, YFSETQ. Between the trimmed V and J ends, which lost 0 bases and 6 bases, there was a span of 9 bases.

This clone was recorded a few times. V is TRBV9 and J is TRBJ2-2; D remains unclear. This CDR3 region has 15 residues. Germline V gene lookup returns CDR1 SGDLS and CDR2 YYNGEE. V lost 0 bases to trimming and J lost 7 bases, with 13 bases between them. The CDR3 sequence is CASSVAGAQVGELFF. In DNA, the CDR3 is TGTGCCAGCAGCGTAGCTGGCGCCCAGGTCGGGGAGCTGTTTTTT.

V and J are TRBV2 and TRBJ2-2; the match to TRBD2 covers 9 bases. The CDR3 runs 15 residues. The trim removed 6 bases at V and 4 bases at J, leaving 6 bases unmatched. Germline assignment: CDR1 SNHLY and CDR2 FYNNEI. The CDR3 bases are TGTGCCAGCAGAGGCGGGAGGGCCACCACCGGGGAGCTGTTTTTT. Translation: CASRGGRATTGELFF.

The V and J genes are TRBV19 and TRBJ2-7, with D tentatively TRBD2 (6 bases). CDR1 and CDR2 (germline): LNHDA, SQIVND (reference sequence). CDR3 size: 13 residues. The V gene lost 5 bases and the J gene lost 2 bases, with 10 bases spanning the gap. Here the CDR3 reads CASSPGGAYEQYF. The CDR3 coding sequence is TGTGCCAGTAGTCCGGGCGGGGCCTACGAGCAGTACTTC.

The chain uses TRBV2 and TRBJ2-3, with 9 bases lining up with TRBD2. The germline CDR1 and CDR2 sequences are SNHLY and FYNNEI. This CDR3 contains 17 residues. J was trimmed by 1 base and V by 3 bases; bases with no gene match: 8. The CDR3 bases are TGTGCCAGCAGTGAGGCCAAGGGACTAGCTGGCACAGATACGCAGTATTTT. Protein: CASSEAKGLAGTDTQYF.

The chain couples TRBV19 to TRBJ2-1; TRBD2 matches 10 bases. Losses at the gene ends were 6 bases for V and 7 bases for J; bases not matched to a gene: 9. The CDR3 is 15 amino acids. CDR1 LNHDA and CDR2 SQIVND come from the germline V gene (reference sequence). The DNA of the CDR3 is TGTGCCAGTAGCCCAGCGGGAGGGCCGGGTAATGAGCAGTTCTTC. Its translation: CASSPAGGPGNEQFF. The variable domain in full, with the rest retrieved from reference TRBV19 and TRBJ2-1, is DGGITQSPKYLFRKEGQNVTLSCEQNLNHDAMYWYRQDPGQGLRLIYYSQIVNDFQKGDIAEGYSVSREKKESFPLTVTSAQKNPTAFYLCASSPAGGPGNEQFFGPGTRLTVL.

The CDR3 DNA sequence: TGTGCCATCAGTGAGCTCAGAACTGAAGCTTTCTTT. As protein: CAISELRTEAFF. This chain joins TRBV10-3 and TRBJ1-1; no clear D. Trimming pared 2 bases from V and 5 bases from J, leaving 6 bases between. Germline CDR1 reads ENHRY; CDR2 reads SYGVKD. The length of the CDR3 is 12 residues.

V usage is TRBV2 and J usage is TRBJ1-2; 7 bases align to TRBD1. This CDR3 spans 17 amino acids. V lost 6 bases, J lost 0 bases, and 13 bases stayed unmatched. CDR1 is SNHLY and CDR2 is FYNNEI in the germline V gene. The CDR3 sequence: CASRLGTAPTANYGYTF. CDR3 nucleotide sequence: TGTGCCAGCAGGCTAGGGACAGCACCTACAGCTAACTATGGCTACACCTTC.

The V gene is TRBV7-9, the J gene TRBJ1-1, with TRBD1 as a possible D gene (5 bases). The CDR3 is 12 amino acids. Between the trimmed V and J ends, which lost 3 bases and 5 bases, there was a span of 7 bases. Germline values: CDR1 SEHNR, CDR2 FQNEAQ (reference sequence). In nucleotides, the CDR3 is TGTGCCAGCAGCTTCTCAGGGACTGAAGCTTTCTTT. It yields the protein CASSFSGTEAFF. Complete variable domain (other parts from reference TRBV7-9 and TRBJ1-1): DTGVSQNPRHKITKRGQNVTFRCDPISEHNRLYWYRQTLGQGPEFLTYFQNEAQLEKSRLLSDRFSAERPKGSFSTLEIQRTEQGDSAMYLCASSFSGTEAFFGQGTRLTVV.

This chain links TRBV11-2 with TRBJ2-5, with D possibly TRBD1 on 6 matching bases. Looked up from germline, CDR1 is SGHAT and CDR2 is FQNNGV. The CDR3 is 16 amino acids. Between the trimmed V and J ends, which lost 4 bases and 1 base, there was a span of 16 bases. CDR3 loop: CASSSIAGTPQETQYF. DNA for the CDR3: TGTGCCAGCAGCTCCATCGCTGGGACACCCCAAGAGACCCAGTACTTC.

The chain employs TRBV15 and TRBJ2-7, with D perhaps TRBD1 (6 bases). The CDR3 consists of 15 residues. Trimming took off 1 base at V and 2 bases at J, with 12 bases between the two ends. Germline loops: CDR1 LNHNV, CDR2 YYDKDF (reference sequence). In DNA, the CDR3 is TGTGCCACCAGCAGAGTGGACAGATTCCCCTACGAGCAGTACTTC. Translated, it gives CATSRVDRFPYEQYF.

The gene calls are TRBV3-1 (or the pseudogene TRBV3-2) and TRBJ2-3; 8 nucleotides agree with TRBD2. The length of the CDR3 is 16 residues. The V segment lost 0 bases and the J segment 2 bases; nucleotides outside the gene matches: 4. The germline gives CDR1 LGHDT, CDR2 YNNKEL (reference sequence). CDR3 sequence: CASSQEGLGATDTQYF. The CDR3 DNA reads as TGTGCCAGCAGCCAAGAGGGACTAGGGGCCACAGATACGCAGTATTTT.

The V call is TRBV19, the J call TRBJ2-3, with TRBD2 matching over 10 bases. CDR3 size: 18 residues. Per the germline V gene, CDR1 is LNHDA and CDR2 is SQIVND (reference sequence). V trimming: 5 bases; J trimming: 0 bases; junction bases outside the gene matches: 11. The CDR3 coding sequence is TGTGCCAGTAGTGTTTTCCCTTTAGCGGGGGGTAGCACAGATACGCAGTATTTT. Translated: CASSVFPLAGGSTDTQYF.

The J gene is TRBJ2-7, the V gene TRBV3-1 (or the pseudogene TRBV3-2); D unclear. The CDR3 loop spans 14 amino acids. The germline gives CDR1 LGHDT, CDR2 YNNKEL (reference sequence). Trimming took off 4 bases at V and 2 bases at J, with 12 bases between the two ends. The CDR3 DNA is TGTGCCAGCAGCCTCGATGCGGAGACCTACGAGCAGTACTTC. Residues: CASSLDAETYEQYF.

The chain joins TRBV18 to TRBJ2-1; 8 nucleotides match TRBD2. The CDR3 loop spans 15 amino acids. The ends lost 3 bases at V and 7 bases at J; junction bases unmatched: 8. The V gene's germline CDR1 is KGHSH and CDR2 LQKENI. CDR3 coding DNA: TGTGCCAGCTCACCCAAGCAAGCGGGAGAAAATGAGCAGTTCTTC. Translation: CASSPKQAGENEQFF.

J is TRBJ2-5 and V is TRBV5-6, with 7 bases that match TRBD1. Unmatched junction bases numbered 12, after V lost 6 bases and J lost 4 bases. Germline V gene lookup returns CDR1 SGHDT and CDR2 YYEEEE. The CDR3 is made up of 15 amino acids. CDR3 sequence (DNA): TGTGCCAGCAAGACATCCGACAGGGACGCAGAGACCCAGTACTTC. It is translated as CASKTSDRDAETQYF.

The rearrangement joins TRBV18 to TRBJ1-5, with a tentative D call TRBD1 (5 bases). Germline V gene data show CDR1 as KGHSH and CDR2 as LQKENI. V was cut by 6 bases and J by 9 bases, with 18 bases left in between. This CDR3 is 14 amino acids long. This CDR3 is CASSPGPGDRPQHF. CDR3 bases: TGTGCCAGCTCCCCCGGCCCGGGGGATAGGCCCCAGCATTTT. The entire variable domain, with the rest obtained from reference TRBV18 and TRBJ1-5, is as follows: NAGVMQNPRHLVRRRGQEARLRCSPMKGHSHVYWYRQLPEEGLKFMVYLQKENIIDESGMPKERFSAEFPKEGPSILRIQQVVRGDSAAYFCASSPGPGDRPQHFGDGTRLSIL.

This chain uses TRBV10-3 with TRBJ2-7; D gene ambiguous. V lost 4 bases and J 3 bases, leaving 10 bases between the germline ends. The CDR3 runs to 13 residues. The V gene's germline CDR1 is ENHRY and CDR2 SYGVKD. DNA for the CDR3: TGTGCCATCAGTGGGTCTCAGGACTACGAGCAGTACTTC. Encoded protein: CAISGSQDYEQYF.

This sequence joins TRBV6-5 and TRBJ1-4; TRBD1 might be the D (6 bases). The germline CDR1 and CDR2 sequences are MNHEY and SVGAGI. The CDR3 covers 14 residues. With 7 bases removed from V and 11 bases from J, the gap between germline ends came to 20 bases. The CDR3 region has the DNA TGTGCCAGCAAAGAGGGGGGGAGGGATCGGAAACTGTTTTTT. This sequence encodes CASKEGGRDRKLFF.